This entry features one T cell receptor beta chain sequence. Its cognate antigen is unknown. Alongside a J-beta primer mix, a sample-barcoded 5' primer served in a second PCR lasting 7 to 11 cycles. Unique molecular identifiers of 12 random nucleotides labeled each cDNA. In TCRdb, the 5' RACE reads were re-called with MiXCR into one record per CDR3 protein. The table has approximately 1,000,000 distinct CDR3 sequences, over 35% seen once. Trimming took 10 bases from V and 5 from J; bases not matched to a gene: 9. The CDR3 runs 14 residues. Germline CDR1 is SGDLS and CDR2 is YYNGEE. The record originates from a study of blood T cells in healthy people across ages. General study points: The unsorted PBMCs prevented any conclusive comparison of naive versus antigen-experienced cells.

This TCR was recovered from a woman between 55 and 75 years old in good health. The chain has TRBV9 and TRBJ2-3; the match to TRBD2 covers 11 bases. What was sequenced was blood. This CDR3 reads CAGNSGRAGDTQYF. The CDR3 DNA is TGTGCCGGAAATAGCGGGAGGGCAGGAGATACGCAGTATTTT.